This paragraph covers one T cell receptor beta chain sequence. Its specificity is not known. This specimen belongs to a study of response to subunit inactivated influenza vaccine. V lost 0 bases to trimming and J lost 1 base, with 9 bases between them. The CDR3 is 15 residues long. The germline CDR1 and CDR2 sequences are SGDLS and YYNGEE. TCRdb recomputed calls from the RT-PCR reads with MiXCR, one row per CDR3 protein. The repertoire holds about 190,000 distinct CDR3 sequences, 13% to 15% seen once, with roughly 24% in the top ten. Whole-study findings and limits: It was suggested by the authors that few new T cells are recruited by each seasonal influenza vaccination.

The source was CD8+ T cells sorted from PBMCs, collected more than 4 days after vaccination. The sequence was collected from a man between 50 and 59 years old who received an inactivated influenza vaccine. This chain links TRBV9 with TRBJ2-3; possible D gene TRBD1, 5 bases. This chain's CDR3 is CASSVEWGRTDTQYF. The DNA for the CDR3 is TGTGCCAGCAGCGTAGAATGGGGCCGCACAGATACGCAGTATTTT.